The 27 T cell receptor beta chains reported below all come from one sample, sequenced in a study of T cell repertoires in cytomegalovirus infection. MiXCR, applied by TCRdb to the reads, yields one record per CDR3 protein. Altogether roughly 200,000 distinct CDR3 sequences are present, about 15% being singletons, with the ten largest covering under 30%. What was sequenced was CD8+ T cells from PBMCs. The receptors shown here come from a human donor in good health (CMV status not recorded). Some clones in this sample may be carry-over from other donors' samples.

This clonotype has more than one count but fewer than ten. This CDR3 reads CASPPGRGPRNEQFF. As DNA, the CDR3 is TGTGCCAGCCCTCCGGGCAGGGGGCCCAGAAATGAGCAGTTCTTC. This chain connects TRBV28 to TRBJ2-1, with 8 bases fitting TRBD1. J gave up 7 bases and V 8 bases, and 13 bases lay outside the gene matches. Germline-derived CDR1 and CDR2 are MDHEN and SYDVKM. The CDR3 runs to 15 residues.

There are a few counts of this clonotype. The chain recombines TRBV11-1 with TRBJ1-2; 7 bases are shared with TRBD1. With 6 bases clipped from V and 1 base from J, the junction kept 11 bases outside the gene matches. Germline V gives CDR1 SGHAT, CDR2 FQDESV (reference sequence). The CDR3 runs to 16 residues. CDR3 bases: TGTGCCAGCAGTATCACCGGGACAGCAATTAACTATGGCTACACCTTC. This translates into CASSITGTAINYGYTF.

This clonotype was seen a few times. The chain couples TRBV7-2 to TRBJ1-2; D possibly corresponds to TRBD1 (5 bases). The CDR3 is made up of 14 amino acids. The V end lost 3 bases, the J end lost 2 bases, and 10 bases lay between the germline ends. Germline V gene lookup returns CDR1 SGHTA and CDR2 FQGNSA. In DNA form, the CDR3 reads TGTGCCAGCAGCTTGTGGACACCCAACTATGGCTACACCTTC. It translates to CASSLWTPNYGYTF.

This chain joins TRBV6-2 or TRBV6-3 and TRBJ2-1; tentative D call: TRBD1 (5 bases). This CDR3 has 14 amino acids. The V end was cut by 4 bases, the J end by 0 bases, with 7 bases between. The germline gives CDR1 MNHEY, CDR2 SVGEGT. CDR3 nucleotides: TGTGCCAGCAGTTGGACAAACTCCTACAATGAGCAGTTCTTC. Protein sequence: CASSWTNSYNEQFF.

CDR3: CSGILAASTDTQYF. The CDR3, as DNA: TGCAGCGGGATCCTAGCGGCTAGCACAGATACGCAGTATTTT. The V and J genes are TRBV29-1 and TRBJ2-3; 7 bases are a match to TRBD2. The CDR3 sequence is 14 residues long. Germline CDR1 SQVTM, CDR2 ANQGSEA. V was clipped by 7 bases and J by 0 bases; unmatched bases: 7.

The CDR3 protein is CASSSGQGITYEQYF. CDR3 DNA sequence: TGTGCCAGCAGCTCCGGACAGGGGATTACCTACGAGCAGTACTTC. The chain combines TRBV7-9 with TRBJ2-7; 9 nucleotides line up with TRBD1. Germline V gene lookup returns CDR1 SEHNR and CDR2 FQNEAQ (reference sequence). With V trimmed by 4 bases and J by 2 bases, 6 bases remained unmatched. The CDR3 contains 15 residues.

This clonotype has a handful of counts. The chain is built from TRBV28 and TRBJ1-3; D may be TRBD1 (5 bases). V was pared by 6 bases and J by 4 bases, with 10 bases between. The germline V gene encodes CDR1 MDHEN and CDR2 SYDVKM. This CDR3 is built from 13 residues. CDR3 DNA: TGTGCCAGCAGCATCCGGACAGGAAACACCATATATTTT. It translates to CASSIRTGNTIYF.

The genes are TRBV7-9 and TRBJ2-1; D is undetermined. V lost 5 bases, J lost 9 bases, and 8 bases lay in between. CDR1 is SEHNR and CDR2 is FQNEAQ in the germline V gene (reference sequence). The CDR3 loop spans 11 amino acids. The CDR3 loop is CASSLKIEQFF. In DNA form, the CDR3 reads TGTGCCAGCAGCCTAAAGATTGAGCAGTTCTTC.

This rearrangement joins TRBV7-6 to TRBJ2-3; perhaps TRBD2 as D (5 bases). The germline V gene encodes CDR1 SGHVS and CDR2 FNYEAQ. This CDR3 contains 15 residues. Trimming removed 0 bases from V and 10 bases from J, with 17 bases in between. This CDR3 reads CASSLAYGDQRAQYF. CDR3 DNA sequence: TGTGCCAGCAGCTTAGCATACGGGGATCAGAGGGCGCAGTATTTT.

The chain recombines TRBV4-1 with TRBJ1-5, with D tentatively TRBD1 (6 bases). Trimming took off 0 bases at V and 6 bases at J, with 15 bases between the two ends. This CDR3 comprises 16 residues. Germline values: CDR1 MGHRA, CDR2 YSYEKL. The CDR3 region is CASSQDGSGGAQPQHF. CDR3 bases: TGCGCCAGCAGCCAAGACGGCTCGGGGGGGGCTCAGCCCCAGCATTTT.

This chain uses TRBV20-1 with TRBJ1-6, with TRBD1 matching over 9 bases. The germline V gene has CDR1 DFQATT and CDR2 SNEGSKA (reference sequence). V shed 6 bases, J shed 0 bases, and the junction held 9 bases outside the gene matches. The CDR3 runs to 17 residues. CDR3 region: CSAQDRGHSSYNSPLHF. In nucleotides, the CDR3 is TGCAGTGCCCAGGACAGGGGACACAGCTCCTATAATTCACCCCTCCACTTT.

V is TRBV2 and J is TRBJ2-2, with unresolved D. Germline V lookup: CDR1 SNHLY, CDR2 FYNNEI. This CDR3 is built from 16 residues. V gave up 1 base and J gave up 2 bases, with 11 bases separating them. CDR3 nucleotide sequence: TGTGCCAGCAGTGAAGGAGAGACAACTAACACCGGGGAGCTGTTTTTT. Amino acids: CASSEGETTNTGELFF.

This chain connects TRBV2 to TRBJ2-7; 8 positions match TRBD1. V was pared by 10 bases and J by 1 base, with 6 bases of the junction left unmatched. The CDR3 consists of 13 residues. The germline gives CDR1 SNHLY, CDR2 FYNNEI. The CDR3 protein is CAISTGESYEQYF. The CDR3 nucleotides read TGTGCCATTTCGACAGGGGAGTCCTACGAGCAGTACTTC.

The CDR3 region is CASSLVVGSQPQHF. Here the CDR3 DNA reads TGTGCCAGCAGTTTAGTCGTAGGGAGTCAGCCCCAGCATTTT. The chain combines TRBV28 with TRBJ1-5; D gene ambiguous. With 2 bases removed from V and 6 bases from J, the gap between germline ends came to 11 bases. The CDR3 consists of 14 residues. Germline V gene data show CDR1 as MDHEN and CDR2 as SYDVKM.

A few counts support this clonotype. This chain joins TRBV4-1 and TRBJ2-7; D gene unclear. The CDR3 consists of 15 residues. The germline V gene has CDR1 MGHRA and CDR2 YSYEKL. V was cut by 0 bases and J by 2 bases, with 11 bases left in between. CDR3 DNA: TGCGCCAGCAGCCAAGATTACCCTCATCCCTACGAGCAGTACTTC. As protein: CASSQDYPHPYEQYF.

V is TRBV12-3 or TRBV12-4 and J is TRBJ2-1; no definite D call. V lost 8 bases and J 8 bases, leaving 16 bases between the germline ends. The CDR3 totals 13 residues. CDR3 nucleotides: TGTGCCAGCCGCAAACGACCTTCAGATGAGCAGTTCTTC. Protein product: CASRKRPSDEQFF.

The chain carries TRBV25-1 and TRBJ2-5, with D perhaps TRBD1 (6 bases). This CDR3 is 16 amino acids long. Trimming pared 3 bases from V and 5 bases from J, leaving 19 bases between. Germline values: CDR1 MGHDK, CDR2 SYGVNS. In DNA, the CDR3 is TGTGCCAGCAGTGATTCTAGGGGGTTCGACTGGGAGACCCAGTACTTC. It specifies CASSDSRGFDWETQYF.

This chain connects TRBV7-6 to TRBJ1-6, with D unresolved. Germline V gene data show CDR1 as SGHVS and CDR2 as FNYEAQ. The CDR3 consists of 12 residues. Trimming took 2 bases from V and 9 from J, leaving 5 bases between them. The CDR3 spells CASSLMGSPLHF. The CDR3, as DNA: TGTGCCAGCAGCTTAATGGGTTCACCCCTCCACTTT.

This clonotype was counted only a few times. The V gene is TRBV7-2, the J gene TRBJ2-3, with TRBD1 matching over 10 bases. The germline gives CDR1 SGHTA, CDR2 FQGNSA. The ends lost 3 bases at V and 8 bases at J; junction bases unmatched: 14. CDR3 size: 17 residues. The CDR3 sequence is CASSLGQGPTFYFTQYF. The CDR3 bases are TGTGCCAGCAGCTTGGGACAGGGGCCAACCTTCTATTTTACGCAGTATTTT.

The J gene is TRBJ2-7, the V gene TRBV7-2; D gene ambiguous. This CDR3 has 13 residues. The germline CDR1 and CDR2 sequences are SGHTA and FQGNSA. Trimming took 2 bases from V and 2 from J, leaving 7 bases between them. The CDR3 DNA reads as TGTGCCAGCAGCTTAACAGAGACCTACGAGCAGTACTTC. Amino acid sequence: CASSLTETYEQYF.

This clonotype was seen more than once but under ten times. This chain uses TRBV28 with TRBJ2-1; maybe TRBD2 (6 bases). The CDR3 contains 14 residues. Germline CDR1 MDHEN, CDR2 SYDVKM. With 3 bases removed from V and 5 bases from J, the gap between germline ends came to 11 bases. The CDR3 DNA sequence: TGTGCCAGCAGTTTCCCAGGGAGGCACAATGAGCAGTTCTTC. Amino acids: CASSFPGRHNEQFF.

This clonotype was seen a few times. The chain joins TRBV7-9 to TRBJ2-7, with 8 positions matching TRBD1. J lost 2 bases, V lost 5 bases, and 5 bases had no gene match. CDR1 is SEHNR and CDR2 is FQNEAQ in the germline V gene (reference sequence). The CDR3 contains 14 residues. The CDR3 reads CASSPRTGTYEQYF. In nucleotides, the CDR3 is TGTGCCAGCAGCCCTAGGACAGGGACCTACGAGCAGTACTTC.

This chain uses TRBV24-1 with TRBJ2-7, with 14 bases matching TRBD2. This CDR3 comprises 15 residues. The junction had 3 bases not matched to a gene; V was cut back by 6 bases and J by 3 bases. Germline V gene sequence: CDR1 KGHDR, CDR2 SFDVKD. The CDR3 region is CATSSGLAGGYEQYF. The CDR3 DNA sequence: TGTGCCACCAGTTCCGGACTAGCGGGGGGCTACGAGCAGTACTTC.

This clonotype showed up just a few times. The chain has TRBV20-1 and TRBJ2-7; 12 bases line up with TRBD2. The germline CDR1 and CDR2 sequences are DFQATT and SNEGSKA (reference sequence). The CDR3 contains 13 residues. The V gene end was trimmed by 6 bases and the J gene end by 2 bases; junction bases not matched to a gene: 2. The CDR3 coding sequence is TGCAGTGCAAGGACTAGCGGGACCTACGAGCAGTACTTC. This translates into CSARTSGTYEQYF.

This clonotype was seen more than once but under ten times. The rearrangement joins TRBV27 to TRBJ1-2; 8 bases align to TRBD1. Germline values: CDR1 MNHEY, CDR2 SMNVEV (reference sequence). This CDR3 region has 14 residues. The junction had 6 bases not matched to a gene; V was cut back by 2 bases and J by 7 bases. The CDR3 DNA sequence: TGTGCCAGCAGTTTAGGAGACAGGGGATCTGGCTACACCTTC. Translation gives CASSLGDRGSGYTF.

This clonotype was seen a handful of times. The chain has TRBV7-9 and TRBJ2-7; D possibly matches TRBD1 or TRBD2 (5 bases each). The CDR3 length is 15 residues. CDR1 is SEHNR and CDR2 is FQNEAQ in the germline V gene (reference sequence). V was clipped by 5 bases and J by 3 bases, with 17 bases between them. The DNA for the CDR3 is TGTGCCAGCAGCCTCGGCCCGGGACGGAACTACGAGCAGTACTTC. This translates into CASSLGPGRNYEQYF.

This clonotype was observed a few times. The V and J genes are TRBV7-6 and TRBJ2-6, with unresolved D. CDR1 is SGHVS, CDR2 FNYEAQ, per germline. Trimming shortened V by 2 bases and J by 0 bases, and 8 bases separated the two germline ends. This CDR3 is 16 amino acids long. In DNA form, the CDR3 reads TGTGCCAGCAGCTTACGATTTACCTCTGGGGCCAACGTCCTGACTTTC. It specifies CASSLRFTSGANVLTF.